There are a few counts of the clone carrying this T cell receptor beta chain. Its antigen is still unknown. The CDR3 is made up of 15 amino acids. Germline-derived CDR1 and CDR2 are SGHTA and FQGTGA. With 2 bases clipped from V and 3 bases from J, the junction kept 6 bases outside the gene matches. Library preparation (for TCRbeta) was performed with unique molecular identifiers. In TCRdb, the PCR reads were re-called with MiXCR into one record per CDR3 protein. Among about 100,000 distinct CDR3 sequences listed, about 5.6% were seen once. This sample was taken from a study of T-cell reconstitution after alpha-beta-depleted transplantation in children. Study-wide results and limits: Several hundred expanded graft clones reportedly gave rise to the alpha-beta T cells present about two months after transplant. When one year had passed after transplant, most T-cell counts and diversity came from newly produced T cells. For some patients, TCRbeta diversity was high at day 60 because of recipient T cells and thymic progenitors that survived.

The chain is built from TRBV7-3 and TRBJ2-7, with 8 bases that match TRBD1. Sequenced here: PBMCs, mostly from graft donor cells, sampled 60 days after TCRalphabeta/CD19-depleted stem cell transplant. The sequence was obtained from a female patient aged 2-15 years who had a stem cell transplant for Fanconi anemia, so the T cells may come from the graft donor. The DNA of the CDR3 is TGTGCCAGCAGCTTAGTGGCAGGGGGCGTCTACGAGCAGTACTTC. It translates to CASSLVAGGVYEQYF.